This T cell receptor (beta chain) is from a study of post-analysis software for immune sequencing data. TCR beta libraries were prepared from cDNA with unique molecular identifiers. Out of about 0.95 to 10 million T cells, roughly 0.5 million cDNA molecules were generated. MiXCR was run by TCRdb on the PCR reads, yielding one entry per CDR3 protein. The profile shows about 500,000 distinct CDR3 sequences, less than 45% of them singletons. This clonotype was counted a single time. Its specificity is unknown. At one of its ends the junction is not consistent with the germline gene, which may arise from a read error. CDR1 is SGHRS and CDR2 is YFSETQ in the germline V gene. The CDR3 covers 15 residues. Regarding the study as a whole: The study found TRBV5-6, TRBV5-1 and TRBV20-1 among five or six TRBV segments more frequent in patients than controls. Significantly lower normalized Chao1 diversity was found in patients with multiple sclerosis relative to controls.

Sequenced material: blood. The clonotype was recovered from a girl aged 5-17 years with multiple sclerosis. This chain uses TRBV5-1 with TRBJ2-1; D is unresolved. For the CDR3, the DNA is TGCGCCGGCAGCTTGCAAGGGTCGTCGTACAATGAGCAGTTCTTC. This sequence encodes CAGSLQGSSYNEQFF.